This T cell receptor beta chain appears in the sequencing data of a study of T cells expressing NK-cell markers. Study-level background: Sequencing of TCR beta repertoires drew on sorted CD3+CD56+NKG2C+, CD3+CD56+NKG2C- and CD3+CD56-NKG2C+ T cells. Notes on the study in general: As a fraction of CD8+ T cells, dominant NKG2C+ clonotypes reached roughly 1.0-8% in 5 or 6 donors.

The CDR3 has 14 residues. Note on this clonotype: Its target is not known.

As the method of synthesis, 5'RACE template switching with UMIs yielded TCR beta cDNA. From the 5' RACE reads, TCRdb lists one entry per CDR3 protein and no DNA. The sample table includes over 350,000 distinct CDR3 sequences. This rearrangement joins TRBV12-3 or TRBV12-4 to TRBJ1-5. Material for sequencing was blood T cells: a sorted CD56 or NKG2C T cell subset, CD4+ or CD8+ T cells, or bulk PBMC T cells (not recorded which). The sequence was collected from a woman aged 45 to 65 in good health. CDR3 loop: CASSSQAERQPQHF.